This entry concerns a single TCR beta chain. Its target is unknown. V dropped 2 bases and J dropped 1; count of bases not matched to a gene: 1. This CDR3 contains 14 residues. Germline assignment: CDR1 SGHTA and CDR2 FQGTGA. Primers for the PCR totalled 60 Vbeta and 13 Jbeta. TCRdb's table, derived via immunoSEQ multiplex PCR, lists solely in-frame clones and lacks some. The data show roughly 170,000 clones, 80% to 90% seen once. These data come from a study of cytomegalovirus exposure and HLA in healthy donors. Study results and limitations: Productive rates of about 87% or about 30% were seen for most TCR beta V segments in an earlier analysis. Evidence from a later analysis indicated that most CMV-associated TCR beta chains looked HLA-restricted.

The sequenced sample was PBMCs. V usage is TRBV7-3 and J usage is TRBJ2-7, with 8 bases that match TRBD1. The source of this sequence is a woman between 18 and 30 years old in good health and CMV-seronegative. The CDR3 DNA follows: TGTGCCAGCAGCTTAGACAGGGGTTCCTACGAGCAGTACTTC. Translating gives CASSLDRGSYEQYF.